This T cell receptor (beta chain) appears in the sequencing data of a study of cytomegalovirus exposure and HLA in healthy donors. In the PCR, 60 Vbeta and 13 Jbeta primers were used. Sequencing used immunoSEQ multiplex PCR; TCRdb keeps in-frame clones, though not all of them. This table has around 230,000 clones, 70% to 90% appearing once. CDR3 size: 16 residues. Germline V gives CDR1 MGHRA, CDR2 YSYEKL. Trimming cost V 3 bases and J 3 bases; bases outside gene matches: 6. Note on this clone: Antigen specificity is unknown.

Study-wide findings and caveats: Under in vitro conditions, a few CMV-associated chains were confirmed as specific for CMV antigens. The authors reported that TCR beta sequences could predict HLA-A and HLA-B alleles. These predictions were accurate for most subjects in the first cohort. Reports showed the classifier diagnosing cytomegalovirus status with high specificity and sensitivity. Donors were assumed by presence/absence analyses to have roughly uniform sequencing depth.

The sample taken for sequencing was PBMCs. The clonotype was recovered from a girl aged 2 to 10 in good health and CMV-seronegative. The V and J genes are TRBV4-1 and TRBJ2-3, with 10 bases fitting TRBD2. The DNA for the CDR3 is TGCGCCAGCAGCCACCCCAGCGGGGGGGGAACAGATACGCAGTATTTT. This encodes CASSHPSGGGTDTQYF.